Each of the 20 T cell receptor beta chains below was sequenced from the same sample in a study of beta chain features in type 1 diabetes. Study outcomes and limitations: Shorter TCRB CDR3s, moderately but significantly so, were found in Type 1 diabetes patients in all four CD4+ subsets.

Since all of the isolated RNA was reverse transcribed, expressed TCRB transcripts were what got sequenced. TCRdb's copy holds only in-frame clones and misses some; the assay was immunoSEQ multiplex PCR. The sample yields 600,000 to 700,000 clones, about an eighth seen once. Their antigens are not known. What was sequenced was naive CD4+ T cells from blood. Source of these receptors: a man aged 25 to 40 with type 1 diabetes.

Only a few counts were recorded for this clone. The genes are TRBV5-4 and TRBJ2-1; 12 bases are a match to TRBD2. The germline CDR1 and CDR2 sequences are SGHNT and YYREEE (reference sequence). CDR3 size: 17 residues. Unmatched junction bases numbered 8, after V lost 0 bases and J lost 7 bases. CDR3 protein: CASSLVPGLAGRNEQFF. The CDR3 coding sequence is TGTGCCAGCAGCTTGGTACCCGGACTAGCGGGAAGGAATGAGCAGTTCTTC.

This clone was seen a handful of times. This sequence joins TRBV5-4 and TRBJ2-7; 10 positions agree with TRBD1. CDR3 length: 16 amino acids. CDR1 is SGHNT and CDR2 is YYREEE in the germline V gene (reference sequence). J was trimmed by 1 base and V by 4 bases; bases with no gene match: 8. Here the CDR3 reads CASSKRQGAESYEQYF. The CDR3 DNA reads as TGTGCCAGCAGCAAGCGACAGGGGGCAGAATCCTACGAGCAGTACTTC.

This clone was picked up a small number of times. The chain is built from TRBV30 and TRBJ1-5; D is ambiguous. Germline V lookup: CDR1 GTSNPN, CDR2 SVGIG (reference sequence). The CDR3 extends over 12 amino acids. V was shortened by 0 bases and J by 4 bases, with 4 bases between the two germline ends. CDR3 nucleotide sequence: TGTGCCTGGAGTGTACGAAATCAGCCCCAGCATTTT. Residues: CAWSVRNQPQHF.

The chain carries TRBV2 and TRBJ2-1; no definite D call. V lost 8 bases and J lost 6, with 8 bases in between. CDR3 length: 11 residues. Per germline, CDR1 SNHLY and CDR2 FYNNEI. The CDR3 DNA reads as TGTGCCAGCGGAATGTTCAATGAGCAGTTCTTC. Its protein product is CASGMFNEQFF. Drawing the rest from reference TRBV2 and TRBJ2-1, the complete variable domain is EPEVTQTPSHQVTQMGQEVILRCVPISNHLYFYWYRQILGQKVEFLVSFYNNEISEKSEIFDDQFSVERPDGSNFTLKIRSTKLEDSAMYFCASGMFNEQFFGPGTRLTVL.

A few counts support this clone. The chain joins TRBV29-1 to TRBJ1-2; D remains unclear. This CDR3 spans 12 amino acids. Per the germline V gene, CDR1 is SQVTM and CDR2 is ANQGSEA. V lost 7 bases, J lost 3 bases, and 12 bases lay in between. This CDR3 reads CSARRGDYGYTF. As DNA, the CDR3 is TGCAGCGCCCGCCGGGGTGACTATGGCTACACCTTC.

The chain couples TRBV7-8 to TRBJ2-1, with a weak D call TRBD1 (6 bases). CDR1 and CDR2 from the germline V gene are SGHVS and FQNEAQ. V was clipped by 5 bases and J by 8 bases, with 19 bases between them. CDR3 size: 15 residues. In DNA form, the CDR3 reads TGTGCCAGCAGCACGGGACGGCGGCCAGGGGATGAGCAGTTCTTC. Amino acids: CASSTGRRPGDEQFF.

The chain joins TRBV15 to TRBJ1-3; no reliable D call. Per the germline V gene, CDR1 is LNHNV and CDR2 is YYDKDF (reference sequence). The CDR3 consists of 13 residues. The germline V and J ends were trimmed by 1 base and 5 bases, with 6 bases remaining between them. CDR3 nucleotide sequence: TGTGCCACCAGCAGAGGCGAAAGAAACACCATATATTTT. Its protein is CATSRGERNTIYF.

The table lists this clone with a few counts. The sample holds other DNA sequences that translate to the same CDR3. The rearrangement links TRBV5-6 to TRBJ2-3; D is undetermined. Germline CDR1 reads SGHDT; CDR2 reads YYEEEE. There are 13 residues in the CDR3. Trimming stripped 0 bases from V and 3 bases from J, with 5 bases between. CDR3 DNA: TGTGCCAGCAGCTTGGGTGGAACAGATACGCAGTATTTT. Its protein is CASSLGGTDTQYF.

The chain combines TRBV29-1 with TRBJ2-3, with a possible D match to TRBD1 (5 bases). This CDR3 region has 15 residues. V lost 4 bases and J 0 bases, leaving 14 bases between the germline ends. Per germline, CDR1 SQVTM and CDR2 ANQGSEA. Here the CDR3 DNA reads TGCAGCGTTGTCGACTGGGGCGGTAGCACAGATACGCAGTATTTT. Its protein is CSVVDWGGSTDTQYF.

In this sample, this clone turned up a few times. The V and J genes are TRBV7-2 and TRBJ1-1, with D unclear. The V end lost 6 bases, the J end lost 1 base, and 9 bases lay between the germline ends. Germline CDR1 and CDR2: SGHTA and FQGNSA. The CDR3 has 13 residues. CDR3: CASRLTANTEAFF. The CDR3 region has the DNA TGTGCCAGCAGGCTAACGGCGAACACTGAAGCTTTCTTT.

The V call is TRBV11-2, the J call TRBJ2-7, with 11 bases that match TRBD2. The J segment lost 6 bases and the V segment lost 1 base, leaving 8 bases of the junction unmatched. Germline V gives CDR1 SGHAT, CDR2 FQNNGV. The CDR3 has 16 residues. For the CDR3, the DNA is TGTGCCAGCAGCTTAGGTAGCGGGGGGGCCGGGAGCGAGCAGTACTTC. This sequence encodes CASSLGSGGAGSEQYF.

The J gene is TRBJ1-2, the V gene TRBV6-5; 9 nucleotides match TRBD1. The CDR3 has 15 residues. Trimming cost V 8 bases and J 7 bases; bases outside gene matches: 14. CDR1 MNHEY and CDR2 SVGAGI come from the germline V gene. CDR3 protein: CASGQETGGRLGYTF. The CDR3 DNA follows: TGTGCCAGCGGTCAGGAGACAGGGGGGCGTCTTGGCTACACCTTC.

The chain recombines TRBV7-9 with TRBJ2-1; possibly TRBD1 for D (6 bases). The CDR3 runs 13 residues. Germline CDR1 reads SEHNR; CDR2 reads FQNEAQ (reference sequence). Trimming took off 8 bases at V and 0 bases at J, with 8 bases between the two ends. The CDR3 bases are TGTGCCAGCCAGGGGAACTCCTACAATGAGCAGTTCTTC. Its protein product is CASQGNSYNEQFF.

The CDR3 DNA reads TGTGCCAGCAGTGATTCAAGCGGGGGGGCCTACGAGCAGTACTTC. Residues: CASSDSSGGAYEQYF. The chain is built from TRBV25-1 and TRBJ2-7; the match to TRBD2 covers 10 bases. CDR1 and CDR2 from the germline V gene are MGHDK and SYGVNS. V lost 3 bases and J lost 2; bases outside the gene matches: 4. The CDR3 runs to 15 residues.

This clone was detected a few times. The chain has TRBV6-5 and TRBJ2-3; 10 bases map to TRBD2. The V segment lost 7 bases and the J segment 6 bases; nucleotides outside the gene matches: 4. CDR1 is MNHEY, CDR2 SVGAGI, per germline. The CDR3 length is 13 residues. The CDR3 DNA follows: TGTGCCAGCAACCTAGCGGGGGTGGATACGCAGTATTTT. Protein product: CASNLAGVDTQYF.

The chain links TRBV19 to TRBJ2-7; possibly TRBD2 for D (6 bases). Germline V gene lookup returns CDR1 LNHDA and CDR2 SQIVND (reference sequence). The CDR3 is 13 amino acids. V was pared by 6 bases and J by 3 bases, with 12 bases between. The CDR3 DNA reads as TGTGCCAGTAGCGGGGACTTATTCTACGAGCAGTACTTC. Translating it yields CASSGDLFYEQYF.

This clone was observed a few times. A read error may account for a junction end that differs from germline. The DNA of the CDR3 is TGTGCCAGCAGCGTAGCCGGGACTACGACAGATACGCAGTATTTT. It is translated as CASSVAGTTTDTQYF. The chain combines TRBV7-9 with TRBJ2-3, with TRBD2 matching over 7 bases. The CDR3 consists of 15 residues. Germline V gene sequence: CDR1 SEHNR, CDR2 FQNEAQ (reference sequence).

This clone was detected only a few times. The rearrangement uses TRBV28 and TRBJ1-2; D remains ambiguous. The CDR3 has 13 residues. From germline, CDR1 is MDHEN and CDR2 SYDVKM. V lost 6 bases and J 7 bases, leaving 15 bases between the germline ends. This CDR3 reads CASSRGAVAGYTF. The CDR3 coding sequence is TGTGCCAGCAGCCGCGGCGCAGTGGCTGGCTACACCTTC.

This clone was counted between two and nine times. V and J are TRBV30 and TRBJ2-1, with D tentatively TRBD2 (5 bases). V was cut by 2 bases and J by 7 bases, with 21 bases left in between. Looked up from germline, CDR1 is GTSNPN and CDR2 is SVGIG (reference sequence). The CDR3 is 16 amino acids. The CDR3 DNA sequence: TGTGCCTGGAGTCCCCTCCGGGCGGCGGGTAGAAATGAGCAGTTCTTC. Translated, it gives CAWSPLRAAGRNEQFF.

CDR3 in DNA: TGCAGCTCGAGACTAGCGTTGATTACAGATACGCAGTATTTT. Translated, it gives CSSRLALITDTQYF. The rearrangement links TRBV29-1 to TRBJ2-3, with 8 bases that match TRBD2. V shed 8 bases and J 3 bases; nucleotides not matched to a gene: 10. Germline lookup yields CDR1 SQVTM and CDR2 ANQGSEA. This CDR3 is 14 amino acids long.